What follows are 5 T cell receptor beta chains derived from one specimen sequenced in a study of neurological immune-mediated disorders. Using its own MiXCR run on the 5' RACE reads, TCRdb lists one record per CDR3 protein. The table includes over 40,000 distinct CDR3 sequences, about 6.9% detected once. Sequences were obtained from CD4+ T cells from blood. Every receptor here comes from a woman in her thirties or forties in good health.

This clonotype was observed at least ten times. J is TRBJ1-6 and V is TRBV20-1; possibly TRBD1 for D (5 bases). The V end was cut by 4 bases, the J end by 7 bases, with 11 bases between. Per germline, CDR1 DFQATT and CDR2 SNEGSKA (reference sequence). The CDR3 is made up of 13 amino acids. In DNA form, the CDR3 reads TGCAGTGCTACTCCCAGGGTCAATTCACCCCTCCACTTT. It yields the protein CSATPRVNSPLHF.

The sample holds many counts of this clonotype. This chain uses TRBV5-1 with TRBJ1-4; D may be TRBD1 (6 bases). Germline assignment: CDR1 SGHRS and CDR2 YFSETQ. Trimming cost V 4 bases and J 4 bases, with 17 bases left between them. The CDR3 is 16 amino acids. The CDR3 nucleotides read TGCGCCAGCAGCCCGGCTGGGGGCAAGGGTAATGAAAAACTGTTTTTT. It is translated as CASSPAGGKGNEKLFF.

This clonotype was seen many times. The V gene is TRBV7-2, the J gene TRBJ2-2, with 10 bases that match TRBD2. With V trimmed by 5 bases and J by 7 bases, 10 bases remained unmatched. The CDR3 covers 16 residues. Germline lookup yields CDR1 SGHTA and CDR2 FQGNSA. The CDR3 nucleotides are TGTGCCAGCAGCATCTCAAGCGGGAGGGCCTACGGGGAGCTGTTTTTT. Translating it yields CASSISSGRAYGELFF.

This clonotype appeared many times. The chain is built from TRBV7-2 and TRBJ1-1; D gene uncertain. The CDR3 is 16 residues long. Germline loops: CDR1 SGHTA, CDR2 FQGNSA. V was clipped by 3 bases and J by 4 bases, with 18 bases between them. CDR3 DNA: TGTGCCAGCAGCTTTCGTGCCTCGGGGATGGTCACTGAAGCTTTCTTT. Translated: CASSFRASGMVTEAFF.

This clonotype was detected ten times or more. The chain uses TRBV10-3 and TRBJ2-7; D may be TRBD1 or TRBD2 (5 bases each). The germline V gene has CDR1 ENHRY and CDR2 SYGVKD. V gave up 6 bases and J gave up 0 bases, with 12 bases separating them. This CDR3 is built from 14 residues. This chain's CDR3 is CAIRRDPSSYEQYF. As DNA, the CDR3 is TGTGCCATCAGACGGGACCCAAGCTCCTACGAGCAGTACTTC.